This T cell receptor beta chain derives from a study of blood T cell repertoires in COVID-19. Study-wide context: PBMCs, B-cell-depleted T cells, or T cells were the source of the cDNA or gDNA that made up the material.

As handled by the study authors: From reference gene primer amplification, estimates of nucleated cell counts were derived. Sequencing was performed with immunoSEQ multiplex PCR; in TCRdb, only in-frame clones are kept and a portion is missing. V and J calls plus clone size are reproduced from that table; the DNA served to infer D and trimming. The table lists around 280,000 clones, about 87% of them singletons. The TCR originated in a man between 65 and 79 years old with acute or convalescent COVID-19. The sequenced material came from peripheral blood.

This chain's CDR3 is CTSPRDRGLVNTEAFF. In nucleotides, the CDR3 is TGTACCTCTCCCCGGGACAGGGGGCTGGTTAACACTGAAGCTTTCTTT. The J gene is TRBJ1-1, the V gene TRBV7-5; TRBD1, the table's D call, lacks a check against the DNA. TRBV7-5 is listed as a pseudogene. CDR3 length: 16 residues.